This record concerns one TCR beta chain sequence. The antigen is not known. The data stem from a study of T cell responses to AZD1222 COVID-19 vaccine. Generated by immunoSEQ multiplex PCR, the TCRdb table keeps only in-frame clones and is missing some. Of around 130,000 clones in the sample, 75% to 95% were seen once. With 2 bases removed from V and 8 bases from J, the gap between germline ends came to 15 bases. Germline V CDR1 and CDR2: MDHEN, SYDVKM. The CDR3 spans 14 residues. Whole-study findings and limits: CD4 TCRs associated with vaccination spanned spike, dominating at 160-218 and 743-854. Nearly half of spike-specific TCRs reportedly target variant regions that are unmutated in the B.1.351 and B.1.1.7 variants.

The chain links TRBV28 to TRBJ1-2; no reliable D call. The source was peripheral blood, collected 28 days after the second AZD1222 dose. The receptor was derived from an adult who received the AZD1222 COVID-19 vaccine. This CDR3 is CASSLGRYYVGYTF. The CDR3 nucleotides are TGTGCCAGCAGTTTAGGACGGTACTATGTCGGCTACACCTTC.